The clone carrying this TCR beta chain has a handful of counts. These data originate in a study of T cells in Graves' hyperthyroidism and ophthalmopathy. Amplified TCR beta CDR3 regions came from RNA transcripts. HTBI primers drove first-round RT-PCR of the TCR CDR3. Via MiXCR, TCRdb re-called the multiplex PCR reads, giving one row per CDR3 protein. The sample includes 300,000 or so distinct CDR3 sequences, roughly 17% seen only once; the top ten take roughly a third. Germline values: CDR1 LNHDA, CDR2 SQIVND (reference sequence). The CDR3 loop spans 18 amino acids. Losses at the gene ends were 5 bases for V and 2 bases for J; bases not matched to a gene: 11.

The origin of this receptor is a man aged 25-45 years with Graves' hyperthyroidism. The sample was blood. The gene calls are TRBV19 and TRBJ2-6; 8 bases fit TRBD1. The DNA of the CDR3 is TGTGCCAGTAGTCTCCGGGCAGGGGGCTATACTGGGGCCAACGTCCTGACTTTC. Translating gives CASSLRAGGYTGANVLTF.